The subject of this entry is one T cell receptor beta chain. Its antigen remains undetermined. One base away there is no much larger clone; base qualities are not given. V and J are truncated by 2 bases and 0 bases respectively, leaving an intervening sequence of 8 bases. There are 16 amino acids in the CDR3, from cysteine to phenylalanine inclusive. Only the CDR3 portion is preserved as DNA: 48 bases, with reading frame beginning at the first base. The record originates from a study of T-cell reconstitution after alpha-beta-depleted transplantation in children (TCRdb year 2016). A note on the overall study: T-cell immune reconstitution after TCRalphabeta/CD19-depleted allogeneic hematopoietic cell transplantation in children was quantitatively tracked in the study by means of TCR repertoire profiling.

Taken with the paper, the label for treatment or condition translates to: allogeneic hematopoietic cell transplantation with graft depleted of TCRalphabeta T cells and CD19 B cells. TCRalphabeta/CD19-depleted allogeneic hematopoietic cell grafts were given to the transplant recipients, all of whom were children. The investigation overall reported the following: The high TCRbeta diversity at day 60 in some patients was ascribed to recipient T cells and intrathymic progenitors that had survived conditioning. Hyperexpanded clone frequencies declined over subsequent months; after one year, T-cell counts and TCRbeta diversity were mostly attributed to newly produced T cells. The apparently early alphabetaT-cell count recovery about two months after transplant was reportedly dependent on only several hundred rapidly expanded clones derived from non-depleted graft cells.

The library came from PCR. These reads were obtained on an Illumina HiSeq 2500. TCR libraries were prepared with molecular barcoding, using unique molecular identifiers to normalize TCRbeta repertoire quantification. Using fastp trimming at Q25 and MiXCR clonotype assembly, TCRdb reanalyzed the public sequencing data and kept in-frame beta chains. Here each entry gathers all rows of one CDR3 protein and keeps the most common genes and DNA. The sample data list 450,000 to 600,000 distinct CDR3 sequences, and over 10% of these were observed just once. In total, the top ten clones hold around 2.2% of the sample.

Here the sequenced sample was PBMCs, mostly from graft donor cells, taken 360 days after TCRalphabeta/CD19-depleted stem cell transplant. The rearranged chain carries TRBV12-3 or TRBV12-4 and TRBJ1-6; there is no confident call for the D gene. This clonotype was obtained from a male patient between 10 and 17 years old who had a stem cell transplant for acute myeloid leukemia, so the T cells may come from the graft donor. The CDR3 loop reads CASSLSRGSYNSPLHF. The nucleotide sequence reads TGTGCCAGCAGTTTATCTCGGGGCTCCTATAATTCACCCCTCCACTTT.